The sequence of this T cell receptor beta chain was determined in a study of cytomegalovirus exposure and HLA in healthy donors. Study conclusions and caveats: It was assumed in the presence/absence analyses that sequencing depth was roughly uniform across donors. The HLA-A and HLA-B alleles of most subjects were reportedly predicted accurately from TCR beta sequences. A later analysis found that most CMV-associated TCR beta chains appeared HLA-restricted.

The CDR3 totals 15 residues. The V end was cut by 3 bases, the J end by 1 base, with 9 bases between. Looked up from germline, CDR1 is LNHDA and CDR2 is SQIVND (reference sequence). The primer mix had 60 Vbeta and 13 Jbeta primers. Here immunoSEQ multiplex PCR was the method, and the copy in TCRdb shows in-frame clones only, minus some. The repertoire holds fewer than 350,000 clones, around 90% seen once, with approximately 2.4% in the top ten. About this clone: Its matching antigen is unknown.

The sequenced material came from PBMCs. The receptor comes from a woman aged 18-29 years in good health and CMV-seronegative. The V gene is TRBV19, the J gene TRBJ2-2; D gene uncertain. CDR3 bases: TGTGCCAGTAGTATTAGGAGTCAGAACACCGGGGAGCTGTTTTTT. Residues: CASSIRSQNTGELFF.